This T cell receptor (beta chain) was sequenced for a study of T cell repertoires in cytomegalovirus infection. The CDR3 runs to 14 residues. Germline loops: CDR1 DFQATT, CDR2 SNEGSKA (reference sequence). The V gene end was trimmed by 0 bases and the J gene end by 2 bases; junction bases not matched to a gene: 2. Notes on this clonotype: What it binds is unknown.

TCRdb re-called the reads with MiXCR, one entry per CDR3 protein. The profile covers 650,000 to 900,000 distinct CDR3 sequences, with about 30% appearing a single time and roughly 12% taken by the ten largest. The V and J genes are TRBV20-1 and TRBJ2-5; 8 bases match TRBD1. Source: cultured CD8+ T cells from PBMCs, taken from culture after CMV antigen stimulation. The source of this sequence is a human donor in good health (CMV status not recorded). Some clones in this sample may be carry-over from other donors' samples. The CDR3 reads CSARERQGQETQYF. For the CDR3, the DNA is TGCAGTGCTAGAGAGAGACAGGGGCAAGAGACCCAGTACTTC.